Each of the 23 T cell receptor beta chains below was sequenced from the same sample in a study of T cell changes during pregnancy in multiple sclerosis. The table came from immunoSEQ multiplex PCR; TCRdb's copy has only in-frame clones and leaves some out. The sample lists tens of thousands of clones; under 95% were seen once. The sample was peripheral blood, taken before pregnancy. Receptor source: a female donor with multiple sclerosis, enrolled in a pregnancy study.

This clone turned up a few times. The J gene is TRBJ1-2, the V gene TRBV25-1; the D is unclear. Germline V gene data show CDR1 as MGHDK and CDR2 as SYGVNS. This CDR3 is built from 11 residues. Trimming pared 4 bases from V and 4 bases from J, leaving 4 bases between. The CDR3 DNA reads TGTGCCAGCAGTGGCGTCTATGGCTACACCTTC. This gives the protein CASSGVYGYTF.

This clone has only a few counts. The chain uses TRBV6-1 and TRBJ1-6; 7 nucleotides line up with TRBD1. The germline CDR1 and CDR2 sequences are MNHNS and SASEGT. V lost 8 bases to trimming and J lost 7 bases; unmatched junction nucleotides: 2. CDR3 length equals 12 residues. The DNA for the CDR3 is TGTGCCAGCGAACAGGGGAATTCACCCCTCCACTTT. Protein: CASEQGNSPLHF.

The chain joins TRBV11-2 to TRBJ2-1; 9 bases line up with TRBD1. Looked up from germline, CDR1 is SGHAT and CDR2 is FQNNGV. V dropped 5 bases and J dropped 7; count of bases not matched to a gene: 12. There are 16 residues in the CDR3. In nucleotides, the CDR3 is TGTGCCAGCAGCCCTAACAGGGGGCCCGCTAGGAATGAGCAGTTCTTC. Translation: CASSPNRGPARNEQFF.

The gene calls are TRBV4-1 and TRBJ1-1, with D perhaps TRBD1 (5 bases). Deletions cut 1 base from V and 14 bases from J, with 14 bases between. Germline V CDR1 and CDR2: MGHRA, YSYEKL. The CDR3 is 12 residues long. CDR3 sequence (DNA): TGCGCCAGCAGCCAAGGAACAGGACCGCGGTTCTTT. As protein: CASSQGTGPRFF.

The chain joins TRBV9 to TRBJ1-1, with D perhaps TRBD1 (6 bases). The CDR3 runs 15 residues. Trimming pared 0 bases from V and 6 bases from J, leaving 15 bases between. Germline-derived CDR1 and CDR2 are SGDLS and YYNGEE. The chain's CDR3 is CASSVVGAGVSEAFF. In DNA form, the CDR3 reads TGTGCCAGCAGCGTAGTGGGGGCAGGGGTATCTGAAGCTTTCTTT.

The genes are TRBV6-4 and TRBJ1-1; D gene unclear. V lost 3 bases, J lost 5 bases, and 13 bases lay in between. CDR1 MRHNA and CDR2 SNTAGT come from the germline V gene. The CDR3 loop spans 14 amino acids. CDR3 sequence reads: CASSDSGKETEAFF. The CDR3 nucleotides read TGTGCCAGCAGTGATTCGGGGAAAGAAACTGAAGCTTTCTTT.

This clone was found once. The gene calls are TRBV2 and TRBJ1-2; 9 bases agree with TRBD1. The CDR3 is made up of 16 amino acids. Germline V CDR1 and CDR2: SNHLY, FYNNEI. V gave up 2 bases and J gave up 6 bases; unmatched junction bases: 10. CDR3 sequence reads: CASSESYRGQSNGYTF. CDR3 nucleotide sequence: TGTGCCAGCAGTGAAAGCTACAGGGGGCAGTCGAATGGCTACACCTTC. Variable domain in full (rest from reference TRBV2 and TRBJ1-2): EPEVTQTPSHQVTQMGQEVILRCVPISNHLYFYWYRQILGQKVEFLVSFYNNEISEKSEIFDDQFSVERPDGSNFTLKIRSTKLEDSAMYFCASSESYRGQSNGYTFGSGTRLTVV.

Comments on this clone: At one boundary the junction diverges from the germline segment, which might be a read error. The chain couples TRBV7-7 to TRBJ2-2; weak D call: TRBD1 (5 bases). Germline CDR1 SSHAT, CDR2 FNYEAQ (reference sequence). CDR3 length: 14 amino acids. The chain's CDR3 is CASSPTVRGGELFF. The CDR3 DNA reads as TGTGCTAGCAGCCCGACAGTACGAGGCGGGGAGCTGTTTTTT.

The chain has TRBV18 and TRBJ2-2, with 8 bases identical to TRBD1. CDR3 length: 16 amino acids. In germline, CDR1 is KGHSH, CDR2 LQKENI. V lost 4 bases and J lost 0; bases outside the gene matches: 4. The CDR3 protein is CASSRRTGTNTGELFF. CDR3 DNA sequence: TGTGCCAGCTCACGGAGGACAGGGACGAACACCGGGGAGCTGTTTTTT.

The chain links TRBV5-6 to TRBJ2-7; D perhaps matches TRBD1 (6 bases). Germline CDR1 and CDR2: SGHDT and YYEEEE. The ends were cut back, 5 bases at V and 0 bases at J, with 9 bases in the middle. The CDR3 has 13 residues. DNA of the CDR3: TGTGCCAGCAGTGAAGGGGGCTCCTACGAGCAGTACTTC. Translating gives CASSEGGSYEQYF.

This chain connects TRBV28 to TRBJ2-7, with TRBD1 matching 8 bases. This CDR3 is built from 15 residues. V shed 7 bases, J shed 1 base, and the junction held 9 bases outside the gene matches. Germline V gene lookup returns CDR1 MDHEN and CDR2 SYDVKM. CDR3 bases: TGTGCCAGCACCTCTCGCCGGGACAGGTCCTACGAGCAGTACTTC. Protein sequence: CASTSRRDRSYEQYF.

The chain has TRBV13 and TRBJ1-3; D is ambiguous. V lost 2 bases and J 4 bases, leaving 18 bases between the germline ends. Germline V gives CDR1 PRHDT, CDR2 FYEKMQ (reference sequence). The CDR3 totals 17 residues. In DNA, the CDR3 is TGTGCCAGCAGCTTACTACCCAATAGTATCACGGGAAACACCATATATTTT. Amino acids: CASSLLPNSITGNTIYF.

V is TRBV4-1 and J is TRBJ2-3; TRBD1 matches 9 bases. Looked up from germline, CDR1 is MGHRA and CDR2 is YSYEKL. The CDR3 runs to 19 residues. J lost 2 bases, V lost 0 bases, and 12 bases had no gene match. The CDR3 region is CASSQDGVPDRGYTDTQYF. CDR3 coding DNA: TGCGCCAGCAGCCAAGATGGAGTACCGGACAGGGGATACACAGATACGCAGTATTTT.

By sample share, this clone is medium-sized. The chain couples TRBV19 to TRBJ1-5; perhaps TRBD1 as D (6 bases). Trimming cost V 0 bases and J 7 bases, with 16 bases left between them. The CDR3 totals 16 residues. Germline values: CDR1 LNHDA, CDR2 SQIVND (reference sequence). The CDR3 DNA reads TGTGCCAGTAGTATAGATTCCACAGGGTTCTTGCAGCCCCAGCATTTT. Encoded protein: CASSIDSTGFLQPQHF.

V and J are TRBV5-4 and TRBJ2-1; no clear D gene. The V gene lost 1 base and the J gene lost 10 bases, with 9 bases spanning the gap. The V gene's germline CDR1 is SGHNT and CDR2 YYREEE (reference sequence). CDR3 length: 12 amino acids. CDR3 DNA sequence: TGTGCCAGCAGCTTGCGTACCCGGGAGCAGTTCTTC. Amino acid sequence: CASSLRTREQFF.

The rearrangement joins TRBV7-9 to TRBJ1-5; TRBD1 matches 7 bases. CDR1 and CDR2 from the germline V gene are SEHNR and FQNEAQ (reference sequence). Germline trimming cut 0 bases from V and 4 bases from J; bases unmatched to any gene: 3. The length of the CDR3 is 15 residues. Here the CDR3 reads CASSLAGTANQPQHF. As DNA, the CDR3 is TGTGCCAGCAGCTTAGCAGGGACAGCAAATCAGCCCCAGCATTTT.

The J gene is TRBJ1-1, the V gene TRBV2, with D hard to call. CDR3 length: 15 residues. Trimming pared 0 bases from V and 4 bases from J, leaving 12 bases between. CDR1 and CDR2 from the germline V gene are SNHLY and FYNNEI. For the CDR3, the DNA is TGTGCCAGCAGTGAAGCTGAAATTGAGAGCACTGAAGCTTTCTTT. Residues: CASSEAEIESTEAFF.

This clone was seen only a few times. The J gene is TRBJ2-5, the V gene TRBV27, with 9 nucleotides matching TRBD2. CDR3 length: 15 residues. CDR1 and CDR2 from the germline V gene are MNHEY and SMNVEV (reference sequence). The V gene end was trimmed by 3 bases and the J gene end by 10 bases; junction bases not matched to a gene: 12. In nucleotides, the CDR3 is TGTGCCAGCAGTTTGTTAGCGGGGGCGCAAGAGGGCCAGTACTTC. It codes for CASSLLAGAQEGQYF.

This chain connects TRBV5-8 to TRBJ2-5; a possible D gene is TRBD2 (6 bases). Germline values: CDR1 SGHTS, CDR2 YDEGEE. The CDR3 is made up of 14 amino acids. Trimming cost V 4 bases and J 4 bases, with 14 bases left between them. The CDR3 DNA follows: TGTGCCAGCAGCAAACGACTAGTCAGAGAGACCCAGTACTTC. This codes for CASSKRLVRETQYF.

The chain links TRBV6-1 to TRBJ1-5; D perhaps matches TRBD1 (6 bases). The germline CDR1 and CDR2 sequences are MNHNS and SASEGT. The CDR3 loop spans 15 amino acids. The V and J ends lost 1 base and 7 bases respectively, with 14 bases between them. The CDR3 reads CASSEGSGGAQPQHF. The CDR3 DNA sequence: TGTGCCAGCAGTGAAGGTTCTGGGGGGGCCCAGCCCCAGCATTTT.

The rearrangement joins TRBV7-9 to TRBJ1-4, with 7 bases fitting TRBD1. V dropped 4 bases and J dropped 6; count of bases not matched to a gene: 5. This CDR3 has 14 residues. CDR1 is SEHNR and CDR2 is FQNEAQ in the germline V gene (reference sequence). CDR3 DNA sequence: TGTGCCAGCAGCTCCCGGGACAGAGATGAAAAACTGTTTTTT. Its translation is CASSSRDRDEKLFF.

V and J are TRBV21-1 and TRBJ2-5; the listed D gene, TRBD2, was not tested against the DNA. TRBV21-1 counts as a pseudogene. The CDR3 spans 15 residues. Written as DNA, the CDR3 is TGTGCCAGCAGCAATGGTCGCGAGTACCAAGAGACCCAGTACTTC. Residues: CASSNGREYQETQYF.

The CDR3 sequence is CASSLGLAGFFEQFF. The CDR3 DNA is TGTGCCAGCAGCTTGGGACTAGCGGGGTTTTTTGAGCAGTTCTTC. V gene TRBV7-9 combines with J gene TRBJ2-1; TRBD2 matches 13 bases. The CDR3 length is 15 residues. From germline, CDR1 is SEHNR and CDR2 FQNEAQ (reference sequence). The junction had 5 bases not matched to a gene; V was cut back by 3 bases and J by 9 bases.